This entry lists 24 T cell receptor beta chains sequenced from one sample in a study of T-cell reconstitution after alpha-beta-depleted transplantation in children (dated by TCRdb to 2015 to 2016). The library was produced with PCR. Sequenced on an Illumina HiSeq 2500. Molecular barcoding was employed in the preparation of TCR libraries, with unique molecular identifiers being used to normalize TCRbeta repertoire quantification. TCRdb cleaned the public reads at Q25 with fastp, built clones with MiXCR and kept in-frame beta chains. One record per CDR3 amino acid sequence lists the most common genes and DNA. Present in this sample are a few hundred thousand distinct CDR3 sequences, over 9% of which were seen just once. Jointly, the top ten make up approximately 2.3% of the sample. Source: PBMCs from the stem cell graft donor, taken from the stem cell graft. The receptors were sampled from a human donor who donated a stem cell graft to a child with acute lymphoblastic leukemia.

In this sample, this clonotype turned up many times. CDR3 DNA: TGTGCCAGCAGCGTAGGCCAGGGGCCCTACGAGCAGTACTTC. Translated: CASSVGQGPYEQYF. This chain links TRBV9 with TRBJ2-7; D perhaps matches TRBD1 (6 bases). This CDR3 has 14 residues. Germline values: CDR1 SGDLS, CDR2 YYNGEE. Trimming took 0 bases from V and 2 from J, leaving 9 bases between them.

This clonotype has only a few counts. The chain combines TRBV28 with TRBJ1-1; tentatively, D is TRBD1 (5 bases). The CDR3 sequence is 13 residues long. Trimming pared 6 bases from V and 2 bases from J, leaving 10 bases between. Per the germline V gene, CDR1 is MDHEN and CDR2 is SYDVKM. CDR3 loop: CASRLGPNTEAFF. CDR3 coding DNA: TGTGCCAGCAGATTGGGACCAAACACTGAAGCTTTCTTT.

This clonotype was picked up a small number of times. The CDR3 bases are TGTGCCAGCAGTTACTCGTCAGCCACGGGCTACGAGCAGTACTTC. This encodes CASSYSSATGYEQYF. The rearrangement links TRBV6-2 or TRBV6-3 to TRBJ2-7; the D is unclear. This CDR3 is 15 amino acids long. The germline gives CDR1 MNHEY, CDR2 SVGEGT. The germline V and J ends were trimmed by 0 bases and 3 bases, with 12 bases remaining between them.

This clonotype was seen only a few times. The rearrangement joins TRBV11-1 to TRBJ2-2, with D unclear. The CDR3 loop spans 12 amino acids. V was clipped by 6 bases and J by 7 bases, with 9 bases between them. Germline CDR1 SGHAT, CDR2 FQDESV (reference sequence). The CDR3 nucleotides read TGTGCCAGCAGTGTTTTGGTCGGGGAGCTGTTTTTT. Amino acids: CASSVLVGELFF.

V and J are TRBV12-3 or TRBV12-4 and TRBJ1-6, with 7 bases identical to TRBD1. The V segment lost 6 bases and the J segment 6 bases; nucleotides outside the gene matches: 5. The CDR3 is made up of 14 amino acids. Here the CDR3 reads CASRQTGLNSPLHF. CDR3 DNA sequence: TGTGCCAGCAGGCAGACAGGGCTTAATTCACCCCTCCACTTT.

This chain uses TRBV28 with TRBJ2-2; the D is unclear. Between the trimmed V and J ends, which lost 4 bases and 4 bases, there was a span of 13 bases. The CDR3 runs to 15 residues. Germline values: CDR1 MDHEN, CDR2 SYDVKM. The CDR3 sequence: CASSSGWPGTGELFF. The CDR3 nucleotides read TGTGCCAGCAGTTCCGGGTGGCCAGGCACCGGGGAGCTGTTTTTT.

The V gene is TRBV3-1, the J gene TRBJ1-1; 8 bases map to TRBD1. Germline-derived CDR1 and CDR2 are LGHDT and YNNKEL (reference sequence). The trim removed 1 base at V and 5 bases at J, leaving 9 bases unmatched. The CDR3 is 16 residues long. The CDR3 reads CASSQGRQGRRTEAFF. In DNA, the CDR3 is TGTGCCAGCAGCCAAGGTCGACAGGGGAGAAGGACTGAAGCTTTCTTT.

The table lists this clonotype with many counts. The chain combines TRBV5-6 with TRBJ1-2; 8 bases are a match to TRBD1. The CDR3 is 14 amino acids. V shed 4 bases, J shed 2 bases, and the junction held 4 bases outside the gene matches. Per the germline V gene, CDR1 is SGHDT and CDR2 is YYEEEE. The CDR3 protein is CASSGQGGNYGYTF. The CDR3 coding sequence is TGTGCCAGCAGCGGACAGGGTGGGAACTATGGCTACACCTTC.

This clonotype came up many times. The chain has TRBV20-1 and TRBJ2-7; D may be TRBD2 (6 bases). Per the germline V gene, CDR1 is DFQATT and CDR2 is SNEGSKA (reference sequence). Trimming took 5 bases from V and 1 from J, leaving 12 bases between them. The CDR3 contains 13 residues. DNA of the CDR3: TGCAGTGCTTGGAGCGGGTATTCCTACGAGCAGTACTTC. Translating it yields CSAWSGYSYEQYF.

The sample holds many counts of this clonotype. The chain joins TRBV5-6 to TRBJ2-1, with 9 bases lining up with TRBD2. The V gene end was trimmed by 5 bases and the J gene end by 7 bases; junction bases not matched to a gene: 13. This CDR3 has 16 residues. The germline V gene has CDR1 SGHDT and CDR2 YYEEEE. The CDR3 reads CASSPKGSGSWNEQFF. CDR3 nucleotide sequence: TGTGCCAGCAGTCCGAAGGGTAGCGGGAGTTGGAATGAGCAGTTCTTC.

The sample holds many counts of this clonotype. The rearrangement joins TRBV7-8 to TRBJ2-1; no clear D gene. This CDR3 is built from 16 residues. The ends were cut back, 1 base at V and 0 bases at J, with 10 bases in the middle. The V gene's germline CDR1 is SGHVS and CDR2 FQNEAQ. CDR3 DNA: TGTGCCAGCAGCTTAGGTCTGGCCGCCTCCTACAATGAGCAGTTCTTC. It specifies CASSLGLAASYNEQFF.

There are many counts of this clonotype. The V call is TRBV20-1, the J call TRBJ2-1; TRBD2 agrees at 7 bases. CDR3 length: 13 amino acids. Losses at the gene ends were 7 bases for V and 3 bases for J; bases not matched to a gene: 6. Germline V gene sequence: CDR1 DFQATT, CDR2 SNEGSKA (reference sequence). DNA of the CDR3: TGCAGTGGGGAGGGGCGGATCTACAATGAGCAGTTCTTC. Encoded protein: CSGEGRIYNEQFF.

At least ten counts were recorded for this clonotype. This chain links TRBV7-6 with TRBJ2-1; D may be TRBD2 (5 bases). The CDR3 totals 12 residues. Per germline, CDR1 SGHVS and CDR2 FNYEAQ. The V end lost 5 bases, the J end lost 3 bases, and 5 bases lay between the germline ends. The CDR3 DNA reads TGTGCCAGCAGCCGGGACTACAATGAGCAGTTCTTC. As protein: CASSRDYNEQFF.

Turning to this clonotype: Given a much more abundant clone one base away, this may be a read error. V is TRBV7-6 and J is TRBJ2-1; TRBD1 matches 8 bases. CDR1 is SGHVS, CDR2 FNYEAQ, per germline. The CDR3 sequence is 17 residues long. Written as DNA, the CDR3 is TGTGCCAGCAGCTCGACATACAGGGGGAGCTCCTACCATGAGCAGTTCTTC. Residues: CASSSTYRGSSYHEQFF.

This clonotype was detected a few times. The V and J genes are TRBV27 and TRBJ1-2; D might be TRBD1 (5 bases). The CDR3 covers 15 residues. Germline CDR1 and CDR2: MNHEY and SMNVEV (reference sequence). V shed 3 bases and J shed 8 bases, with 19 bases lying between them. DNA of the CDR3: TGTGCCAGCAGTTTTACCCGGACACCATACGACGGCTACACCTTC. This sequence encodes CASSFTRTPYDGYTF.

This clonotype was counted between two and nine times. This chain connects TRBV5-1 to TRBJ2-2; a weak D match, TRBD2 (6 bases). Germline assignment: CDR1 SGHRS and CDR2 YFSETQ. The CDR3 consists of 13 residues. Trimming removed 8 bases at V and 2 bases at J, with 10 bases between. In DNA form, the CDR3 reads TGCGCCAGTGCTAGCGAAAACACCGGGGAGCTGTTTTTT. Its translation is CASASENTGELFF.

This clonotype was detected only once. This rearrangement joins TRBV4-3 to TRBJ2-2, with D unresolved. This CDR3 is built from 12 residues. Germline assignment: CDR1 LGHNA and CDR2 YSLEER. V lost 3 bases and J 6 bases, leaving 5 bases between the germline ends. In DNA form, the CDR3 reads TGCGCCAGCAGCCATTATCCCGGGGAGCTGTTTTTT. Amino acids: CASSHYPGELFF.

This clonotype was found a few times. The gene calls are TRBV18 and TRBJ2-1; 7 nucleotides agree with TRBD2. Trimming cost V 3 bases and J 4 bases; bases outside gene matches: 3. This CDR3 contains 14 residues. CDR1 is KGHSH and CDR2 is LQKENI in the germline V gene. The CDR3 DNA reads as TGTGCCAGCTCACCTCTAGCGGTTTACAATGAGCAGTTCTTC. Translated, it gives CASSPLAVYNEQFF.

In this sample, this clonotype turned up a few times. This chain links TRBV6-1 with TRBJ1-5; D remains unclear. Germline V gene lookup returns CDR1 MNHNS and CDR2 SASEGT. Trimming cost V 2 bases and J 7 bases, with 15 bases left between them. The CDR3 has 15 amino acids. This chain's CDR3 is CASSEIERGNQPQHF. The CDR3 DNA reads TGTGCCAGCAGTGAAATTGAACGGGGTAACCAGCCCCAGCATTTT.

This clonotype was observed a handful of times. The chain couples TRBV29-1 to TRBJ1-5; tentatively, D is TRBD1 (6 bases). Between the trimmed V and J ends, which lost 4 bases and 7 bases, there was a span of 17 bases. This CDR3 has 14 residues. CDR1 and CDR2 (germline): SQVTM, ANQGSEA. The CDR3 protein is CSVAGTGWQQPQHF. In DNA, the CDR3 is TGCAGCGTTGCGGGAACAGGGTGGCAACAGCCCCAGCATTTT. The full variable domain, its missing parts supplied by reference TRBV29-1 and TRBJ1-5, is SAVISQKPSRDICQRGTSLTIQCQVDSQVTMMFWYRQQPGQSLTLIATANQGSEATYESGFVIDKFPISRPNLTFSTLTVSNMSPEDSSIYLCSVAGTGWQQPQHFGDGTRLSIL.

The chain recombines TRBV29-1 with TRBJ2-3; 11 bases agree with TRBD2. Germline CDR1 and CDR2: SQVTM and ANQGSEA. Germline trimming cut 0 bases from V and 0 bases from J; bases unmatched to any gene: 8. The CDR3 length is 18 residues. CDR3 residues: CSVEDLAGGRRSTDTQYF. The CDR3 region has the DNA TGCAGCGTTGAAGATTTAGCGGGAGGGCGGAGGAGCACAGATACGCAGTATTTT.

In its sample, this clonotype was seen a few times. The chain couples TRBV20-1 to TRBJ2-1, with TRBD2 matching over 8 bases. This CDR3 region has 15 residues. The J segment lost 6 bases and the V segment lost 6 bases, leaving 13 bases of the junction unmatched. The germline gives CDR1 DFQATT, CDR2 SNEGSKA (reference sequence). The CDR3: CSAHPGTSSFNEQFF. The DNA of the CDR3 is TGCAGTGCCCACCCCGGGACTAGTTCATTCAATGAGCAGTTCTTC.

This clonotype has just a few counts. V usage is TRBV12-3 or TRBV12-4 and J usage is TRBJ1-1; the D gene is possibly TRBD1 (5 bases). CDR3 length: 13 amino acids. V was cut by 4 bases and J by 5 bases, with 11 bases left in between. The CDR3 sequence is CASSSIGGTEAFF. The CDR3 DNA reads TGTGCCAGCAGTTCAATCGGGGGTACTGAAGCTTTCTTT.

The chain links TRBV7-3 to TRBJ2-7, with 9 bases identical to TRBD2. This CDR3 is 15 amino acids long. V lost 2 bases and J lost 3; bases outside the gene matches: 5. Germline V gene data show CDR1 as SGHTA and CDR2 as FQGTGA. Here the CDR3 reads CASSLDPSGIYEQYF. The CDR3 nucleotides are TGTGCCAGCAGCTTAGACCCTAGCGGGATCTACGAGCAGTACTTC.